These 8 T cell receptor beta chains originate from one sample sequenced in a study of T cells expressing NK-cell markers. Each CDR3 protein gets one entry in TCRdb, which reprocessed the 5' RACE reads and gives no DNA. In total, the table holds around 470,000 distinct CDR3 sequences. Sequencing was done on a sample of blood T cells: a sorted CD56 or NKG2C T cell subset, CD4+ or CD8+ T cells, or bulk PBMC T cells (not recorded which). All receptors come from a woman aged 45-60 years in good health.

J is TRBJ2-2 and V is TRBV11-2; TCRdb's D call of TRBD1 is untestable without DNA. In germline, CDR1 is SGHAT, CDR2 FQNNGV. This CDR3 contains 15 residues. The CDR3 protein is CASSLATVNTGELFF.

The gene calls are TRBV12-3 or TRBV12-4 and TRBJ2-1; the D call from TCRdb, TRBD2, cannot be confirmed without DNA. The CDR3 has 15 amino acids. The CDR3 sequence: CASSLAQREINEQFF.

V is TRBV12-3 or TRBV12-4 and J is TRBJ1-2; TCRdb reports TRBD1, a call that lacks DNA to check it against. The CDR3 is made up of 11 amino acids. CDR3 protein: CASALDSGYTF.

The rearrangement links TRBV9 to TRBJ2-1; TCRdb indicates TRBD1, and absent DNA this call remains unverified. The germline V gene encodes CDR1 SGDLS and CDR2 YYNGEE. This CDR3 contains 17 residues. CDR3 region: CASSVVRPGTGKNEQFF.

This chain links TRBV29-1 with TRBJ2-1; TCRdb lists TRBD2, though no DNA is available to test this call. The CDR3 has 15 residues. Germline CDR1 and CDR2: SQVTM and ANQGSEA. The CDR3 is CSAGNSGRALNEQFF.

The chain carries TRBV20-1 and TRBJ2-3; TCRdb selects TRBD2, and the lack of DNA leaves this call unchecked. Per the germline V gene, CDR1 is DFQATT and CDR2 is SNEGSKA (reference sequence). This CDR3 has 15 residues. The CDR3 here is CSARDQSWGADTQYF.

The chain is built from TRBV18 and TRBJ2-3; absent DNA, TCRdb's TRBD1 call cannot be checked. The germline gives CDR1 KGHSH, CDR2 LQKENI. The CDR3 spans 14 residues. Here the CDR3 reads CASSPQTDAGTQYF.

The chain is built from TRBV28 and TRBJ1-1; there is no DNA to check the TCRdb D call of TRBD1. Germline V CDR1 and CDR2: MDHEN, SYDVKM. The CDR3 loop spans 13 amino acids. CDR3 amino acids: CASSFPYGTEAFF.